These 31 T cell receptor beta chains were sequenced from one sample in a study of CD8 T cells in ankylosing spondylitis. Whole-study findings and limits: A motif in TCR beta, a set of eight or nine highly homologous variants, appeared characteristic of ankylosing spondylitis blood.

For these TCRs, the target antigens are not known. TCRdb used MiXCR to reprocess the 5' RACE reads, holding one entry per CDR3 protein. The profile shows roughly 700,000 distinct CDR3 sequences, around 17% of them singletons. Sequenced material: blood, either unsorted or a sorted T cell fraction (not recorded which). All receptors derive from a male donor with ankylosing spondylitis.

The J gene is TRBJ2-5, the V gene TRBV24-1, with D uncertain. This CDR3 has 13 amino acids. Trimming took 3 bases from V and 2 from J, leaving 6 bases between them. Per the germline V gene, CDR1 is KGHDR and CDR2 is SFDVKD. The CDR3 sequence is CATSDGPQETQYF. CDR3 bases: TGTGCCACCAGTGATGGCCCACAAGAGACCCAGTACTTC.

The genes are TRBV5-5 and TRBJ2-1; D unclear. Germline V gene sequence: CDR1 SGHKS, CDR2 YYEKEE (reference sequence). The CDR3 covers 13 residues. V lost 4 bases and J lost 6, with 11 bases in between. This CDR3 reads CASSRIETNEQFF. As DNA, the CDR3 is TGTGCCAGCAGCCGCATCGAAACCAATGAGCAGTTCTTC.

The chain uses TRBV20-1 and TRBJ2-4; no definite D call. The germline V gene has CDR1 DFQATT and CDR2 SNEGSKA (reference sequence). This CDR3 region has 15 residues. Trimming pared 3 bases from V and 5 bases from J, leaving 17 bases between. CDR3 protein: CSASQELGMENIQYF. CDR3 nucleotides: TGCAGTGCTAGTCAGGAGTTAGGGATGGAAAACATTCAGTACTTC.

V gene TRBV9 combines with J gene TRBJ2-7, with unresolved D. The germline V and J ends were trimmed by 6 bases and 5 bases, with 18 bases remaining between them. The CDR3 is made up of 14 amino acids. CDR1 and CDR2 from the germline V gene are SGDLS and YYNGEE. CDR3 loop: CASTPRRVEDEQYF. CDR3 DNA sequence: TGTGCCAGCACCCCAAGGAGAGTTGAAGACGAGCAGTACTTC. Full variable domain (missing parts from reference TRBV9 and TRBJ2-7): DSGVTQTPKHLITATGQRVTLRCSPRSGDLSVYWYQQSLDQGLQFLIQYYNGEERAKGNILERFSAQQFPDLHSELNLSSLELGDSALYFCASTPRRVEDEQYFGPGTRLTVT.

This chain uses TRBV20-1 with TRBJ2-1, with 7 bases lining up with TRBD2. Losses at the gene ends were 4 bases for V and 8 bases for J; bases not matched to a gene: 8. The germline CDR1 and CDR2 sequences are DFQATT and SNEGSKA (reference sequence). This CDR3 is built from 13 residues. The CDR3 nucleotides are TGCAGTGCTAAACCTAGCGGATGGGATGAGCAGTTCTTC. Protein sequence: CSAKPSGWDEQFF.

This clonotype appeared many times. CDR3 residues: CASSRQVSNQPQHF. CDR3 sequence (DNA): TGTGCCAGCAGCCGACAGGTTAGCAATCAGCCCCAGCATTTT. J is TRBJ1-5 and V is TRBV12-3 or TRBV12-4; a possible D gene is TRBD1 (6 bases). The CDR3 runs to 14 residues. The ends were cut back, 6 bases at V and 0 bases at J, with 9 bases in the middle.

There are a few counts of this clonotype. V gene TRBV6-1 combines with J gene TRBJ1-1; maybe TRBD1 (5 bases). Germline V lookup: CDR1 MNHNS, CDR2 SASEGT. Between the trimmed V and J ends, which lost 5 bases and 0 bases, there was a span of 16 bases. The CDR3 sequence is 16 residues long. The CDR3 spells CASSPGTGELNTEAFF. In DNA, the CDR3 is TGTGCCAGCAGTCCCGGGACTGGGGAGTTGAACACTGAAGCTTTCTTT.

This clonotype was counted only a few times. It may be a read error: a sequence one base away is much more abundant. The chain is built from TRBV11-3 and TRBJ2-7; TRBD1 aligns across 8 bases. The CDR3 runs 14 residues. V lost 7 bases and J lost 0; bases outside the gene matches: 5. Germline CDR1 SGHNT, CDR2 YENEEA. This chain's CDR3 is CASTRDRSSYEQYF. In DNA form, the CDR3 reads TGTGCCAGCACCCGGGACAGGAGCTCCTACGAGCAGTACTTC.

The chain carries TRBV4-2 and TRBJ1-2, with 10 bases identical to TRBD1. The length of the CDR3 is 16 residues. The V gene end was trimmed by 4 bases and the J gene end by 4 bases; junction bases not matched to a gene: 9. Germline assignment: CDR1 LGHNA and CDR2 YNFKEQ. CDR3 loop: CASSRGQGLQLYGYTF. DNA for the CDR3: TGTGCCAGCAGCCGGGGACAGGGGCTCCAACTCTATGGCTACACCTTC.

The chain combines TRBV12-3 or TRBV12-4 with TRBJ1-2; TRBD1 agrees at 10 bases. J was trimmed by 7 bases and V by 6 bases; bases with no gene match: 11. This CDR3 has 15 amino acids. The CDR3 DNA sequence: TGTGCCAGCAGGCAGACCGGGACAGGGGATCGTGGCTACACCTTC. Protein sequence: CASRQTGTGDRGYTF.

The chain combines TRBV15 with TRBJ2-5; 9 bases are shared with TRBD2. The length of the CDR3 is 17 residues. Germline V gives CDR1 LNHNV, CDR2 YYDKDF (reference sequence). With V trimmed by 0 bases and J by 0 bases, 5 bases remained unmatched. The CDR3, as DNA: TGTGCCACCAGCAGAGATCTGGAGCGGGAGGACCAAGAGACCCAGTACTTC. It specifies CATSRDLEREDQETQYF.

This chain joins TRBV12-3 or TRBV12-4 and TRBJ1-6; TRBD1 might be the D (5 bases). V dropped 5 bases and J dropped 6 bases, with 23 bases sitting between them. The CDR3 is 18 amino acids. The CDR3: CASSPTPGDFFLNSPLHF. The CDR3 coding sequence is TGTGCCAGCAGTCCCACTCCGGGGGACTTCTTCCTTAATTCACCCCTCCACTTT.

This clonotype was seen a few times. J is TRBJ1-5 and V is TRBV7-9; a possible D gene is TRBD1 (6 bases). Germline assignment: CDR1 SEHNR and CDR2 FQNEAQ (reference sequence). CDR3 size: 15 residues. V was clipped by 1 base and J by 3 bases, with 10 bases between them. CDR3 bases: TGTGCCAGCAGCTTAGGGGACACCAACAATCAGCCCCAGCATTTT. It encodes CASSLGDTNNQPQHF.

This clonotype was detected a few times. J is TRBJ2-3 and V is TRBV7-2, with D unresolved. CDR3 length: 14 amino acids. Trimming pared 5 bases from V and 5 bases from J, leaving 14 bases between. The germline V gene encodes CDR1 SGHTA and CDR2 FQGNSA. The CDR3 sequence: CASSPGITGDTQYF. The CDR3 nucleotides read TGTGCCAGCAGCCCTGGGATCACGGGAGATACGCAGTATTTT.

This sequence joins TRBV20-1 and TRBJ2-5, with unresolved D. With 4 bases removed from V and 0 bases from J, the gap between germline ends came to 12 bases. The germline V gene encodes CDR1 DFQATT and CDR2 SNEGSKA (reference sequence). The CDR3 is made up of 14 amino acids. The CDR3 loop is CSAMQGGNQETQYF. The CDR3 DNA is TGCAGTGCTATGCAAGGCGGTAACCAAGAGACCCAGTACTTC.

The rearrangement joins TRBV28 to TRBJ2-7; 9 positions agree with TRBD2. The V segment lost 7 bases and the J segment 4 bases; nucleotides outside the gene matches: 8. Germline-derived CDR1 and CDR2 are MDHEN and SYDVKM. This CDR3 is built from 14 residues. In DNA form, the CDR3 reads TGTGCCAGCACCCCCGGACTAGCGTGGTACGAGCAGTACTTC. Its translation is CASTPGLAWYEQYF.

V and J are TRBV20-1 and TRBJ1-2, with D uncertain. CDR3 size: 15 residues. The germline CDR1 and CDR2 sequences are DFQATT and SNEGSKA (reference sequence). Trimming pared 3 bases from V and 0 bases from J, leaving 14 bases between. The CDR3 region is CSARGPVRANYGYTF. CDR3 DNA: TGCAGTGCTAGGGGTCCGGTGAGGGCTAACTATGGCTACACCTTC.

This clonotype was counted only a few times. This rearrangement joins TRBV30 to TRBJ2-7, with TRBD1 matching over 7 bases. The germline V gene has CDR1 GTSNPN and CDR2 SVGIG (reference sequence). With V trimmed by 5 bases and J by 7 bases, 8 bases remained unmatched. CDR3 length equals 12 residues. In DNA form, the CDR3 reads TGTGCCTGGGGTGACAGGGCGTGGGAGCAGTACTTC. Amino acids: CAWGDRAWEQYF.

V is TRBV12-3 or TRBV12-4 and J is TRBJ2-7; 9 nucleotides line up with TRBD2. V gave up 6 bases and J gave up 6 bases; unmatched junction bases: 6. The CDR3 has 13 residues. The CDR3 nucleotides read TGTGCCAGCAGCCCCGGACTAGCGAGCGAGCAGTACTTC. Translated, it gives CASSPGLASEQYF.

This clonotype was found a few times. CDR3 in DNA: TGTGCCAGCAGTACCGGGGGGGGCCCCTTTAATCAGCCCCAGCATTTT. Residues: CASSTGGGPFNQPQHF. The V call is TRBV12-3 or TRBV12-4, the J call TRBJ1-5; D might be TRBD1 (6 bases). The CDR3 has 16 residues. The V end lost 5 bases, the J end lost 4 bases, and 18 bases lay between the germline ends.

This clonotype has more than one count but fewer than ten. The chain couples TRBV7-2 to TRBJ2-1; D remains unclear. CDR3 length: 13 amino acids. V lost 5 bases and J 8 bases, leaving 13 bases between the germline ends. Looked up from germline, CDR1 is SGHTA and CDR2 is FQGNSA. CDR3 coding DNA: TGTGCCAGCAGCACTCCACAAGGCGATGAGCAGTTCTTC. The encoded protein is CASSTPQGDEQFF.

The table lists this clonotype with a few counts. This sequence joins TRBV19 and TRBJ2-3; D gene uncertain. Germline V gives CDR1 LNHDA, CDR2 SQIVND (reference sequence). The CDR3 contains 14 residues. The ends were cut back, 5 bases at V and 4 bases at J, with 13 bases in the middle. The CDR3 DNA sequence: TGTGCCAGTAGTCGGTGGGATAGCCCAGATACGCAGTATTTT. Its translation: CASSRWDSPDTQYF. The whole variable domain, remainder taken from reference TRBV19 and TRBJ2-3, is DGGITQSPKYLFRKEGQNVTLSCEQNLNHDAMYWYRQDPGQGLRLIYYSQIVNDFQKGDIAEGYSVSREKKESFPLTVTSAQKNPTAFYLCASSRWDSPDTQYFGPGTRLTVL.

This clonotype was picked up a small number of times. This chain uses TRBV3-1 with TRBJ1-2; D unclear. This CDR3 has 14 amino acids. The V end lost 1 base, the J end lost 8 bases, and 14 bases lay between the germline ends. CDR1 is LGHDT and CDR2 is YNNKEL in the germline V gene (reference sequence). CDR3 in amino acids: CASSQGANTRGYTF. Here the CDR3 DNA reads TGTGCCAGCAGCCAAGGTGCCAACACCAGGGGCTACACCTTC. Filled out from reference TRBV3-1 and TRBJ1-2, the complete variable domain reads DTAVSQTPKYLVTQMGNDKSIKCEQNLGHDTMYWYKQDSKKFLKIMFSYNNKELIINETVPNRFSPKSPDKAHLNLHINSLELGDSAVYFCASSQGANTRGYTFGSGTRLTVV.

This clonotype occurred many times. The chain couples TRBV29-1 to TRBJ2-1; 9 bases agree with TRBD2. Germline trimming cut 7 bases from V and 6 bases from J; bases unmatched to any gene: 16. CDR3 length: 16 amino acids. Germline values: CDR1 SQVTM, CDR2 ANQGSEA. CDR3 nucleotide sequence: TGCAGCGCTCTTACCCCTGTAGCGGGAGCCCTCAATGAGCAGTTCTTC. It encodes CSALTPVAGALNEQFF.

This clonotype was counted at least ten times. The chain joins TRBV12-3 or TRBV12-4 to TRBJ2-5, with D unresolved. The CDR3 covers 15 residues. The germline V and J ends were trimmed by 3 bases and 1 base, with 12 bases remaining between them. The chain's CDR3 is CASSLSVETQETQYF. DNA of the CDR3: TGTGCCAGCAGTTTGTCAGTGGAGACCCAAGAGACCCAGTACTTC.

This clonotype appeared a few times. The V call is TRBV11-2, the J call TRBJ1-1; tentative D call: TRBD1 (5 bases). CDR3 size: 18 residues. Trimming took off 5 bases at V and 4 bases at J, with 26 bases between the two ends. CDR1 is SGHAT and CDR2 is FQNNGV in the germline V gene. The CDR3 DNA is TGTGCCAGCAGCGAAACGCCGGGACTCCGGACGAGTAGCACTGAAGCTTTCTTT. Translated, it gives CASSETPGLRTSSTEAFF.

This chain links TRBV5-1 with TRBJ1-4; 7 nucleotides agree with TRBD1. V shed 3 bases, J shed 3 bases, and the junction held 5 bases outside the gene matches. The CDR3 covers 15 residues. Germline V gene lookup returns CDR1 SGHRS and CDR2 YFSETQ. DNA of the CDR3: TGCGCCAGCAGCTCGTCAGGGGGGCCTAATGAAAAACTGTTTTTT. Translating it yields CASSSSGGPNEKLFF.

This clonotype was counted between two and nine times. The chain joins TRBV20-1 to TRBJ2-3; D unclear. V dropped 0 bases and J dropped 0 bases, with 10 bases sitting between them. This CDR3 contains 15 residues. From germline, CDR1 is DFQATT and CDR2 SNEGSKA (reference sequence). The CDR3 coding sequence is TGCAGTGCTAGAGAGCGTGAGCACAGCACAGATACGCAGTATTTT. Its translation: CSAREREHSTDTQYF.

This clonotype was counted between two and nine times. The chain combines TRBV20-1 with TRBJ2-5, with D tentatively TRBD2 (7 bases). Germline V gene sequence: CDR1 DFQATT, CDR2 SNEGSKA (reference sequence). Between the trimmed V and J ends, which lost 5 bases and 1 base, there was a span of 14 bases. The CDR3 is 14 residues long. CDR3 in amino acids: CSARGRGLQETQYF. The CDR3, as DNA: TGCAGTGCTCGGGGGCGGGGGCTCCAAGAGACCCAGTACTTC.

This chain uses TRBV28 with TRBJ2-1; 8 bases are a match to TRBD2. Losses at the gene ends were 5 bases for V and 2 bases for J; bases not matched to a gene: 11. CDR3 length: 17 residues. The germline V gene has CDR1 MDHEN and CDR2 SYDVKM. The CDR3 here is CASSAPQAGVAYNEQFF. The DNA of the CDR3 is TGTGCCAGCAGTGCCCCGCAAGCGGGAGTCGCCTACAATGAGCAGTTCTTC.

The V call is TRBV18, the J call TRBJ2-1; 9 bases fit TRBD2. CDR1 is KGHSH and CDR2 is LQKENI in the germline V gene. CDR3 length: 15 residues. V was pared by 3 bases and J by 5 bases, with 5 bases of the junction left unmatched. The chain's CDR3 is CASSPPPSGNNEQFF. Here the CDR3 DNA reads TGTGCCAGCTCACCCCCACCTAGCGGGAACAATGAGCAGTTCTTC. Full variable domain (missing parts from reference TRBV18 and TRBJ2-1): NAGVMQNPRHLVRRRGQEARLRCSPMKGHSHVYWYRQLPEEGLKFMVYLQKENIIDESGMPKERFSAEFPKEGPSILRIQQVVRGDSAAYFCASSPPPSGNNEQFFGPGTRLTVL.